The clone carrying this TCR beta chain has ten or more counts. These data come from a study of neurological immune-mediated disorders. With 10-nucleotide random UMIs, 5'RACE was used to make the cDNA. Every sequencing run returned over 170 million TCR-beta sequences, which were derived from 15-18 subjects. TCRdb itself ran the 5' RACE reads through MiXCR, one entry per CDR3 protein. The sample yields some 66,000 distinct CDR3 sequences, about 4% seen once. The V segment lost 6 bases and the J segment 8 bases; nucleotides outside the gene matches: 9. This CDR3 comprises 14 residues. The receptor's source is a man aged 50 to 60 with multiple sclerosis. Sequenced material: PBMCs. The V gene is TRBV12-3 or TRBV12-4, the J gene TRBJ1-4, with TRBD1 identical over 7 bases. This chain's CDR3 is CASSQDRAGEKLFF. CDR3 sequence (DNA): TGTGCCAGCAGCCAAGACAGGGCAGGCGAAAAACTGTTTTTT.